What follows is one TCR beta chain and its context. This specimen comes from a study of blood T cell repertoires in COVID-19. Study-wide context: COVID-19 samples from acute and convalescent phases originated in the United States, Italy and Spain. Nucleic acid was either cDNA or gDNA, and it came from T cells, B-cell-depleted T cells, or PBMCs.

Deletions cut 8 bases from V and 6 bases from J, with 20 bases between. The V gene's germline CDR1 is MDHEN and CDR2 SYDVKM. CDR3 length: 14 residues. The cohort comprised adults aged about 18 to 90 years residing in approximately 25 US areas. The protocol was immunoSEQ multiplex PCR, while the TCRdb copy is restricted to in-frame clones and leaves out a portion. The data contain fewer than 350,000 clones, 65% to 90% of them singletons. The TCR originated in a woman in her forties with acute COVID-19. The chain links TRBV28 to TRBJ2-7; D is perhaps TRBD2 (7 bases). The sequencing sample was made of PBMCs or T cells enriched from blood (not recorded which). CDR3 amino acids: CASGGGSSSGEQYF. The DNA of the CDR3 is TGTGCCAGCGGGGGCGGGAGTAGTTCTGGCGAGCAGTACTTC.